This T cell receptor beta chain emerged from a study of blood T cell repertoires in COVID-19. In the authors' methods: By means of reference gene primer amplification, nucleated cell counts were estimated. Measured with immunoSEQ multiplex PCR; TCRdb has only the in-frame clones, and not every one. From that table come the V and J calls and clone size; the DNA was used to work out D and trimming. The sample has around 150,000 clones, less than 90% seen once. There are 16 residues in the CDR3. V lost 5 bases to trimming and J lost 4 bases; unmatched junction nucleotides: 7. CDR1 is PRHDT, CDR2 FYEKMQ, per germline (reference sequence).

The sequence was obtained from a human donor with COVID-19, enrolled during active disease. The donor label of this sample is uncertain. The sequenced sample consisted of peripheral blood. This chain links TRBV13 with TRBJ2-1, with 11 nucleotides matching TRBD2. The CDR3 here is CASSPALAGEYNEQFF. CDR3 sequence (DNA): TGTGCCAGCAGCCCAGCACTAGCGGGAGAATACAATGAGCAGTTCTTC.